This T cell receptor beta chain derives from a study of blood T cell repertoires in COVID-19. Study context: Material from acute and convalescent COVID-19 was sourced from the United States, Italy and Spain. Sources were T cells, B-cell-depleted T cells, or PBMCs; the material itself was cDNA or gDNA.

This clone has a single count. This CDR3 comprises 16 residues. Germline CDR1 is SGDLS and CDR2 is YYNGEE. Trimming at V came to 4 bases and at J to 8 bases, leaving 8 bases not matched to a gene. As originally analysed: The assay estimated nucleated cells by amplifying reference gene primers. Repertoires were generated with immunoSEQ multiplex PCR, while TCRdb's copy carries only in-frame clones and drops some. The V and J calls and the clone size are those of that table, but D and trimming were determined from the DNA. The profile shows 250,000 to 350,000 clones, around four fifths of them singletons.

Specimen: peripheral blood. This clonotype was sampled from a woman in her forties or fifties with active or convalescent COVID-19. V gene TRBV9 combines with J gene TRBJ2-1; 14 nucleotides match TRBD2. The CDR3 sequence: CASSSIGTSGSDEQFF. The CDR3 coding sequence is TGTGCCAGCAGCTCAATCGGGACTAGCGGGAGCGATGAGCAGTTCTTC.